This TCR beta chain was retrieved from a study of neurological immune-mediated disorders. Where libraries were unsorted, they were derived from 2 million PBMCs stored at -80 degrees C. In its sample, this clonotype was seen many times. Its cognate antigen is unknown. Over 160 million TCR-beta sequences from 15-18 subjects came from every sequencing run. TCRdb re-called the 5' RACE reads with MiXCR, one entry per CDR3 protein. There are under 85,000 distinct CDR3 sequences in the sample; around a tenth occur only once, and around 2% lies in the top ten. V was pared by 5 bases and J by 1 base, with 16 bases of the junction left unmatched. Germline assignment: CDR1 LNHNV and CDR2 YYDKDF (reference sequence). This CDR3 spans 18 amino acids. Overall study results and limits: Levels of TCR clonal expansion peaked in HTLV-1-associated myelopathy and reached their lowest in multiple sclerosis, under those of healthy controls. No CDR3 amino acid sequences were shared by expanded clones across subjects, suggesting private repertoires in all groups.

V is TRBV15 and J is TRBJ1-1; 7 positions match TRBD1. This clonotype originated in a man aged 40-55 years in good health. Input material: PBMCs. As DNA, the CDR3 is TGTGCCACCAGCGGGAGGAAAGGGGGCCTCACTAAGAACACTGAAGCTTTCTTT. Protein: CATSGRKGGLTKNTEAFF.